This T cell receptor beta chain was observed in a study of vaccination and CD4 T cells after COVID-19. Turning to the study itself: Timing of post-vaccine sample collection was a median about 72 days after dose two, with a range of 14 to 241. The stimulus for the cells was overlapping spike peptides derived from SARS-CoV-2, HCoV-NL63, HCoV-OC43 and HCoV-229E.

In regard to this clonotype: Its antigen is unidentified.

The treatment is: roughly 11-day PBMC culture with coronavirus spike peptide pools or control peptides (ViraFEST assay). The study sequenced cultured CD4+ T cell DNA using the Oncomine TCR Beta short-read assay. Cultures of CD4+ T cells served as the source for extracting genomic DNA. TCRdb called the PCR reads again in MiXCR, with one record for every CDR3 protein. Of tens of thousands of distinct CDR3 sequences in the sample, 58% were seen once. The CDR3 sequence is 14 residues long. V shed 1 base and J shed 0 bases, with 6 bases lying between them. Germline CDR1 MNHNS, CDR2 SASEGT. This sequence was found in a human donor who had recovered from COVID-19. The chain combines TRBV6-1 with TRBJ1-1; D gene uncertain. The sample was CD4+ T cells from blood, cultured in vitro. The CDR3 bases are TGTGCCAGCAGTGAAGATTACATGAACACTGAAGCTTTCTTT. It codes for CASSEDYMNTEAFF.